This entry concerns a single T cell receptor (beta chain). This clonotype was observed many times. What antigen it recognizes has not been identified. No base qualities exist here, and no much larger clone lies one base off it. The data originate from a study of Graves' ophthalmopathy and Graves' hyperthyroidism (dated by TCRdb to the late 2010s). About the study as a whole: Peripheral blood was collected at initial diagnosis, prior to any treatment. The study used TCR beta repertoire signatures to distinguish Graves' ophthalmopathy from Graves' hyperthyroidism and to predict progression to ophthalmopathy. In total, 135 blood samples were TCR-sequenced: fewer than 50 ophthalmopathy, some 75 hyperthyroidism and approximately 17 hyperthyroidism-to-ophthalmopathy patients. To explore V-J signatures distinguishing ophthalmopathy from hyperthyroidism, a discovery set of roughly 98 patients (about 44 ophthalmopathy, roughly 60 stable hyperthyroidism) was enrolled. For independent validation, a separate cohort was made up of 18 hyperthyroidism patients plus 17 patients who later progressed from hyperthyroidism to ophthalmopathy. In roughly six hyperthyroidism patients, the T-cell repertoires found in thyroid tissue were compared with those found in blood. Following sample collection, hyperthyroidism patients were given methimazole at a starting dose of 30 mg daily, and ophthalmopathy patients were given high-dose intravenous methylprednisolone. Here is what the overall study found, with its caveats: Among expanded thyroid clonotypes with frequency above 0.001, most also showed up in blood, which suggests that blood repertoires may reflect the thyroid immune response. The 13-signature model separated ophthalmopathy from stable hyperthyroidism with approximately 90% sensitivity and approximately 83% specificity in cross-validation, and 80%/75% in the test set. No statistical method was used to set the sample size in advance, and the investigators knew which group each participant was assigned to. In validation, the model predicted ophthalmopathy progression with 70.59% sensitivity and about 77% specificity; some 13 predicted patients were CT-confirmed with GO in a median of around 6 months.

For repertoire sequencing, the TCR beta CDR3 regions were amplified from RNA transcripts. The first round of RT-PCR was done with HTBI primers and the Qiagen OneStep RT-PCR kit, and was followed by a second round of multiplex PCR, then size selection and purification. Libraries were sequenced paired-end with 100 bp reads on an Illumina HiSeq2000. The original pipeline was this. SOAPnuke was used to process the reads, throwing out any read that had adapters, had uncalled bases, had a mean Phred below 15, or lacked an exact constant-primer or identifier match. COPE v1.2.5 was used to merge the high-quality paired reads. Unique nucleotide sequences were defined as clonotypes and aligned to IMGT TRB V, D and J references using MiTCR v1.1. Only V-J combinations with frequency above 0.0001 were analysed, covering around 99% of repertoires. A TCR clonal expansion and chaos score per V-J combination was defined as the ratio of F50 clonal expansion to chaos observed in the TCRdist matrix. Welch's t-statistics and random forest were used to narrow the features down to approximately twelve V-J combinations, which were then fed into a naive Bayes classifier. The Morisita-Horn index was used to measure how similar the thyroid and blood repertoires were. Through fastp at Q25 and MiXCR, TCRdb rebuilt clones from the public reads, retaining in-frame beta chains. Entries are consolidated by CDR3 protein sequence, retaining the most common genes and DNA. These V and J calls rely on TCRdb rather than the paper's analysis. The sample table shows almost 750,000 distinct CDR3 sequences, and roughly 40% are seen once. The biggest ten clones account for 40% to 45% of the sample.

The ophthalmopathy patients had moderately to severely active disease, with a Clinical Activity Score of 3 or higher, a NOSPECS grade of 4 or higher, and a disease duration of less than 3 months. Patients with other autoimmune diseases, uncontrolled infections, pregnancy or lactation were excluded from the study. Clinical symptoms, serum thyroxine, TRAb, thyroid ultrasound and orbital computed tomography were used for diagnosis. Ficoll-Paque density gradient centrifugation was used to isolate PBMCs from around 10 ml of fresh peripheral blood. Total RNA was extracted with Trizol reagent and quality-checked on an Agilent 2100 Bioanalyzer. Sequencing was performed on peripheral blood. This sequence was found in an adult man with Graves' ophthalmopathy.

The sequenced DNA is TGTGCCAGCAGGATATCAGGGTTCTATGGCTACACCTTC. It is translated as CASRISGFYGYTF. The chain is made from TRBV2 and TRBJ1-2; tentative D gene TRBD1, with 5 bases matching. The germline V gene encodes CDR1 SNHLY and CDR2 FYNNEI. Spanning cysteine to phenylalanine, the CDR3 consists of 13 amino acids. The sequence is cut down to CDR3 DNA, 39 bases in frame from base 1. Trimming at the junction amounts to 6 bases on V and 4 bases on J, and the germline ends lie 12 bases apart.